One and the same sample provided the 6 T cell receptor beta chains below, sequenced in a study of shared clonotypes between healthy human individuals. Assay used: immunoSEQ multiplex PCR; TCRdb lists only in-frame clones, some missing. The table lists roughly 1.4 million clones, less than 99% of them singletons. The sequenced sample was naive CD4+ T cells sorted from blood. Subset defined: CD45RA+ positively selected. These receptors all come from a man aged 30 to 39 in good health.

This clone was seen just once. The chain's CDR3 is CASSHQRDTANEKLFF. The CDR3 nucleotides read TGTGCCAGCAGCCACCAGCGGGACACGGCTAATGAAAAACTGTTTTTT. V and J are TRBV5-4 and TRBJ1-4, with D possibly TRBD1 on 6 matching bases. The V and J ends lost 4 bases and 3 bases respectively, with 16 bases between them. Germline CDR1 SGHNT, CDR2 YYREEE (reference sequence). The CDR3 is 16 amino acids.

The J gene is TRBJ2-2, the V gene TRBV13, with D unclear. Germline CDR1 is PRHDT and CDR2 is FYEKMQ (reference sequence). Trimming took off 4 bases at V and 3 bases at J, with 15 bases between the two ends. The CDR3 consists of 16 residues. The CDR3 bases are TGTGCCAGCAGCTATCGTGGCGGCCTATACACCGGGGAGCTGTTTTTT. This sequence encodes CASSYRGGLYTGELFF.

The chain carries TRBV7-9 and TRBJ2-7; no reliable D call. Germline loops: CDR1 SEHNR, CDR2 FQNEAQ (reference sequence). The V and J ends lost 5 bases and 12 bases respectively, with 17 bases between them. The CDR3 is 12 residues long. The CDR3 sequence is CASSPPSGLGYF. The CDR3 DNA follows: TGTGCCAGCAGCCCGCCCAGTGGTTTAGGGTACTTC.

Notes on this clone: Other nucleotide sequences in the sample specify the same CDR3. The rearrangement joins TRBV11-3 to TRBJ2-1; the D is unclear. Trimming removed 5 bases at V and 0 bases at J, with 8 bases between. This CDR3 has 14 amino acids. Germline CDR1 SGHNT, CDR2 YENEEA. The CDR3 DNA sequence: TGTGCCAGCAGCCTCTCGGGCTCCTACAATGAGCAGTTCTTC. It encodes CASSLSGSYNEQFF. Full variable domain (outside the CDR3, taken from reference TRBV11-3 and TRBJ2-1): EAGVVQSPRYKIIEKKQPVAFWCNPISGHNTLYWYLQNLGQGPELLIRYENEEAVDDSQLPKDRFSAERLKGVDSTLKIQPAELGDSAVYLCASSLSGSYNEQFFGPGTRLTVL.

The chain couples TRBV28 to TRBJ1-3; D is possibly TRBD1 (5 bases). CDR3 size: 13 residues. Germline CDR1 is MDHEN and CDR2 is SYDVKM. Between the trimmed V and J ends, which lost 10 bases and 2 bases, there was a span of 12 bases. The CDR3, as DNA: TGTGCCATAACGGGACTAGCTGGAAACACCATATATTTT. This codes for CAITGLAGNTIYF.

V gene TRBV23-1 combines with J gene TRBJ2-6; 8 positions match TRBD1. TRBV23-1 is noted as an ORF with a role that remains uncertain. J was trimmed by 0 bases and V by 7 bases; bases with no gene match: 14. The CDR3 has 19 residues. The CDR3 coding sequence is TGCGCCAGCAAGCGAAGGTGGCAGGGGGCGCCCTCTGGGGCCAACGTCCTGACTTTC. Residues: CASKRRWQGAPSGANVLTF.